The 10 T cell receptor beta chains given below trace back to one sample, sequenced in a study of blood T cell repertoires in COVID-19 (dated by TCRdb to 2020 to 2021). The library was made by the immunoSEQ multiplex PCR assay. The table was pulled from immuneACCESS by TCRdb, which kept in-frame rearrangements only. Such tables lose some clones; where checked, under half of the loss comes from unresolved V genes, and the rest has no known cause. Recorded for this sample are over 400,000 clones; approximately 86% of them occurred a single time. Under 9.5% of the sample lies in the top ten. The sequencing input was PBMCs or T cells enriched from blood (not recorded which). These TCRs come from a woman aged 55-69 years who had recovered from COVID-19.

The V gene is TRBV9, the J gene TRBJ2-2, with TRBD2 matching 13 bases. The CDR3 runs to 17 residues. CDR1 and CDR2 from the germline V gene are SGDLS and YYNGEE. Trimming cost V 4 bases and J 5 bases; bases outside gene matches: 8. The CDR3 coding sequence is TGTGCCAGCAGCCCAGGACTAGCGGGGGCCCTTACCGGGGAGCTGTTTTTT. Translated, it gives CASSPGLAGALTGELFF.

This chain links TRBV10-3 with TRBJ2-3, with D unresolved. The CDR3 has 16 residues. V lost 5 bases to trimming and J lost 0 bases, with 15 bases between them. CDR1 is ENHRY and CDR2 is SYGVKD in the germline V gene. The CDR3, as DNA: TGTGCCATCAGTCGATCTAGTTCATCCAGCACAGATACGCAGTATTTT. Residues: CAISRSSSSSTDTQYF.

The V gene is TRBV30, the J gene TRBJ2-2, with TRBD2 matching over 7 bases. The CDR3 covers 16 residues. Germline trimming cut 2 bases from V and 0 bases from J; bases unmatched to any gene: 6. The germline V gene encodes CDR1 GTSNPN and CDR2 SVGIG (reference sequence). The CDR3 region has the DNA TGTGCCTGGAGTCAGGCTAGCGGATCGAACACCGGGGAGCTGTTTTTT. This gives the protein CAWSQASGSNTGELFF.

DNA of the CDR3: TGTGCCAGCGCAAACCGGGTAGCGGGGAACAATGAGCAGTTCTTC. Translation gives CASANRVAGNNEQFF. The J gene is TRBJ2-1, the V gene TRBV6-5; TRBD2 agrees at 8 bases. The CDR3 covers 15 residues. The germline CDR1 and CDR2 sequences are MNHEY and SVGAGI. The ends lost 8 bases at V and 5 bases at J; junction bases unmatched: 11.

This clone was detected only once. The gene calls are TRBV30 and TRBJ2-1, with D unclear. This CDR3 is 11 amino acids long. The V gene lost 1 base and the J gene lost 7 bases, with 5 bases spanning the gap. CDR1 is GTSNPN and CDR2 is SVGIG in the germline V gene (reference sequence). CDR3 coding DNA: TGTGCCTGGAGTGGGCGGAATGAGCAGTTCTTC. Its protein is CAWSGRNEQFF.

The chain combines TRBV19 with TRBJ2-2; TRBD1 is a possible D gene (6 bases). CDR1 and CDR2 (germline): LNHDA, SQIVND (reference sequence). This CDR3 has 13 residues. The V and J ends lost 2 bases and 6 bases respectively, with 7 bases between them. DNA of the CDR3: TGTGCCAGTAGTATAACAGGGTCCGGGGAGCTGTTTTTT. As protein: CASSITGSGELFF. Together with reference TRBV19 and TRBJ2-2, the CDR3 gives the full variable domain: DGGITQSPKYLFRKEGQNVTLSCEQNLNHDAMYWYRQDPGQGLRLIYYSQIVNDFQKGDIAEGYSVSREKKESFPLTVTSAQKNPTAFYLCASSITGSGELFFGEGSRLTVL.

V is TRBV24-1 and J is TRBJ1-5, with 7 bases lining up with TRBD1. Unmatched junction bases numbered 4, after V lost 3 bases and J lost 0 bases. The CDR3 totals 16 residues. Germline V gene data show CDR1 as KGHDR and CDR2 as SFDVKD. CDR3 in amino acids: CATSDRDSLSNQPQHF. For the CDR3, the DNA is TGTGCCACCAGTGATCGGGACAGCCTTAGCAATCAGCCCCAGCATTTT.

The chain recombines TRBV21-1 with TRBJ1-5; TRBD1 is taken as the D call from the table, unchecked against the DNA. TRBV21-1 is deemed a pseudogene. This CDR3 comprises 12 residues. In DNA form, the CDR3 reads TGTGCCAGCAGCAAAGCGCAGGAGCCCCAGCATTTT. Residues: CASSKAQEPQHF.

The rearrangement links TRBV3-1 (or the pseudogene TRBV3-2) to TRBJ2-3, with 10 bases that match TRBD1. Germline V gene lookup returns CDR1 LGHDT and CDR2 YNNKEL (reference sequence). V gave up 4 bases and J gave up 3 bases; unmatched junction bases: 7. The CDR3 has 16 residues. CDR3 sequence reads: CASSPRTGGGTDTQYF. CDR3 DNA: TGTGCCAGCAGCCCTAGGACAGGGGGTGGTACAGATACGCAGTATTTT.

The chain couples TRBV2 to TRBJ1-4; D may be TRBD1 (6 bases). Germline V CDR1 and CDR2: SNHLY, FYNNEI. The V end lost 7 bases, the J end lost 7 bases, and 13 bases lay between the germline ends. CDR3 length: 13 residues. CDR3: CASNRVGREKLFF. The CDR3 bases are TGTGCCAGCAACAGGGTTGGGCGTGAAAAACTGTTTTTT.